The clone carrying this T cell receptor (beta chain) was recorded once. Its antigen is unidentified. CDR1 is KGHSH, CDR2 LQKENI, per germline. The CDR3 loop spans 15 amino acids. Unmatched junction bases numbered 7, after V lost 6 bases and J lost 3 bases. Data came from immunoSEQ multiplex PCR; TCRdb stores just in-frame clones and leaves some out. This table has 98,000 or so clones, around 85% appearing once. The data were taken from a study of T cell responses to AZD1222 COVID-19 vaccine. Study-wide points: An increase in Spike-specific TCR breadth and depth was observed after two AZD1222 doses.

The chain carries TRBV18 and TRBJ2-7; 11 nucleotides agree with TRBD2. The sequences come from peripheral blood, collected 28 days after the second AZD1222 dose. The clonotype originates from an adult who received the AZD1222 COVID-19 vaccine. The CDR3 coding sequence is TGTGCCAGCTCGTTAACTAGCGGGAGCGGCTACGAGCAGTACTTC. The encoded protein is CASSLTSGSGYEQYF.